This section outlines one T cell receptor (beta chain) sequence together with its context. Trimming at V came to 7 bases and at J to 5 bases, leaving 12 bases not matched to a gene. The CDR3 consists of 14 residues. Germline V gene lookup returns CDR1 GTSNPN and CDR2 SVGIG (reference sequence). This entry is derived from a study of OX40 agonist ivuxolimab in advanced cancers. Using immunoSEQ multiplex PCR, the repertoire was profiled, and TCRdb retains in-frame clones only, with some absent. This sample carries more than 40,000 clones, about nine tenths of them seen once, and the ten largest clones take about 7.5%.

This receptor was obtained from an adult with an advanced solid tumor such as melanoma, head and neck, liver or kidney cancer. The sequenced sample was CD4+ or CD8+ T cells sorted from blood, obtained in a trial of the OX40 agonist ivuxolimab. The chain couples TRBV30 to TRBJ2-3, with 7 bases identical to TRBD1. The CDR3 here is CASRSDRDRDTQYF. In DNA, the CDR3 is TGTGCCTCCCGGTCCGACAGGGATCGAGATACGCAGTATTTT.